Given below is one T cell receptor beta chain in context. The clone's antigen remains unknown. No much larger clone exists at a distance of one base, and base qualities are not known. The sample originates from a study of T cell changes during pregnancy in multiple sclerosis (dated by TCRdb to between 2018 and 2021). The study in broad terms: Changes in the T cell repertoire over the course of pregnancy were examined in this study in women with multiple sclerosis.

The CDR3, from cysteine to phenylalanine, totals 16 residues. Only CDR3 DNA is held: 48 bases, read in frame from base 1. Per the germline V gene (reference sequence), LNHDA is the CDR1 and SQIVND is the CDR2. Trimming takes 3 bases from V and 1 base from J, and the germline ends sit 13 bases apart. Library generation was performed with the immunoSEQ multiplex PCR assay. The source is immuneACCESS, and TCRdb retained only in-frame sequences with V and J called. Part of the clones is not carried over; for the studies checked, unresolved V genes explain less than half of this, and the remainder is unexplained. The sample records tens of thousands of clones, 80% to 95% of which are singletons. 0.75% to 0.95% of the sample goes to the ten largest clones.

The sample was peripheral blood, taken in the first trimester of pregnancy. The TCR sequence derives from a female donor with multiple sclerosis, enrolled in a pregnancy study. Rearrangement joined TRBV19 to TRBJ1-5; the D gene remains uncertain. The CDR3 protein: CASSIRTVRSNQPQHF. Read as DNA, the sequence is TGTGCCAGTAGTATCAGAACAGTACGGAGCAATCAGCCCCAGCATTTT.